This T cell receptor beta chain emerged from a study of identifying expanded T cells in peripheral blood (dated by TCRdb to about 2019). With regard to the full study: Four technical replicates, made by sequencing separate aliquots from the same pool of genomic DNA, were compared pairwise.

With respect to this clone: Its antigen remains undetermined. No clone much larger than this one lies a single base away; base qualities are absent.

No immune events, such as infections, were documented for the healthy donors during the collection period. Time-dependent variance in a beta-binomial model of T-cell clone differential abundance was calibrated using healthy-donor blood repertoires as a training cohort. The training cohort included 10 or so healthy donors, of whom 3 were female and 7 were male. An age range of about 29 to 65 years, with an average of about 43 years, was recorded for the donors. Whole blood was collected from each healthy donor at three time points spaced around two weeks apart and obtained from a commercial supplier. For immunosequencing, genomic DNA was extracted from whole blood that had not been sorted. Study-wide conclusions, independent of this receptor: The beta-binomial model significantly reduced the number of clones called differentially abundant and the false-positive rate across all healthy-donor time intervals. The authors expected biological variance in healthy repertoires might increase further over much longer intervals such as months to years. Across all healthy donors, variance in clone template counts between roughly two-week samples was found to increase significantly with total template count. Approximately 1.1 differentially abundant clones were flagged by the binomial model between technical replicates, whereas about 16 and 20 were flagged over around two weeks and four weeks, respectively.

The immunoSEQ Assay, which uses bias-controlled multiplex PCR amplification of genomic DNA, was used to profile TCRbeta CDR3 regions. Per the original workflow: The absolute abundance of each unique TCRbeta CDR3 region was quantified after sequences were collapsed and filtered. Differential abundance was tested with two models: a binomial (Fisher-equivalent) model and a beta-binomial model that adds time-dependent variance fitted from healthy donors. Any clone with fewer than 5 combined templates was excluded, and a clone was called differentially abundant if its Benjamini-Hochberg FDR was below 0.01. In the beta-binomial model, variance was expressed as a function of the total template count across the two samples, in the form v = (b*log(k)+a)^2. The table comes from immuneACCESS by way of TCRdb, which keeps in-frame sequences with V and J called. Part of the clones is missing from these tables; in studies checked, under half for an unresolved V gene and the rest for unknown reasons. The V and J calls and clone size are taken from that table; D and trimming were inferred from the DNA. The sample has more than 90,000 clones on record, around nine tenths of them singletons. 17% of the sample comes from the top ten.

From a lookup of the germline V gene, CDR1 and CDR2 are LGHNA and YSLEER. Including cysteine and phenylalanine, the CDR3 has 16 amino acids. Left in the record is the CDR3 DNA by itself, 48 bases read in frame from the first base. Trimming costs V 0 bases and J 1 base, and their ends lie 11 bases apart. Recombination connected TRBV4-3 to TRBJ2-3; TRBD2 could be the D gene, as 5 bases match. The receptor was isolated from a person aged 18-70 years in good health. Sequenced sample: blood. The CDR3 reads CASSQEGDPRTDTQYF. The nucleotide sequence reads TGCGCCAGCAGCCAAGAGGGAGATCCTCGCACAGATACGCAGTATTTT.